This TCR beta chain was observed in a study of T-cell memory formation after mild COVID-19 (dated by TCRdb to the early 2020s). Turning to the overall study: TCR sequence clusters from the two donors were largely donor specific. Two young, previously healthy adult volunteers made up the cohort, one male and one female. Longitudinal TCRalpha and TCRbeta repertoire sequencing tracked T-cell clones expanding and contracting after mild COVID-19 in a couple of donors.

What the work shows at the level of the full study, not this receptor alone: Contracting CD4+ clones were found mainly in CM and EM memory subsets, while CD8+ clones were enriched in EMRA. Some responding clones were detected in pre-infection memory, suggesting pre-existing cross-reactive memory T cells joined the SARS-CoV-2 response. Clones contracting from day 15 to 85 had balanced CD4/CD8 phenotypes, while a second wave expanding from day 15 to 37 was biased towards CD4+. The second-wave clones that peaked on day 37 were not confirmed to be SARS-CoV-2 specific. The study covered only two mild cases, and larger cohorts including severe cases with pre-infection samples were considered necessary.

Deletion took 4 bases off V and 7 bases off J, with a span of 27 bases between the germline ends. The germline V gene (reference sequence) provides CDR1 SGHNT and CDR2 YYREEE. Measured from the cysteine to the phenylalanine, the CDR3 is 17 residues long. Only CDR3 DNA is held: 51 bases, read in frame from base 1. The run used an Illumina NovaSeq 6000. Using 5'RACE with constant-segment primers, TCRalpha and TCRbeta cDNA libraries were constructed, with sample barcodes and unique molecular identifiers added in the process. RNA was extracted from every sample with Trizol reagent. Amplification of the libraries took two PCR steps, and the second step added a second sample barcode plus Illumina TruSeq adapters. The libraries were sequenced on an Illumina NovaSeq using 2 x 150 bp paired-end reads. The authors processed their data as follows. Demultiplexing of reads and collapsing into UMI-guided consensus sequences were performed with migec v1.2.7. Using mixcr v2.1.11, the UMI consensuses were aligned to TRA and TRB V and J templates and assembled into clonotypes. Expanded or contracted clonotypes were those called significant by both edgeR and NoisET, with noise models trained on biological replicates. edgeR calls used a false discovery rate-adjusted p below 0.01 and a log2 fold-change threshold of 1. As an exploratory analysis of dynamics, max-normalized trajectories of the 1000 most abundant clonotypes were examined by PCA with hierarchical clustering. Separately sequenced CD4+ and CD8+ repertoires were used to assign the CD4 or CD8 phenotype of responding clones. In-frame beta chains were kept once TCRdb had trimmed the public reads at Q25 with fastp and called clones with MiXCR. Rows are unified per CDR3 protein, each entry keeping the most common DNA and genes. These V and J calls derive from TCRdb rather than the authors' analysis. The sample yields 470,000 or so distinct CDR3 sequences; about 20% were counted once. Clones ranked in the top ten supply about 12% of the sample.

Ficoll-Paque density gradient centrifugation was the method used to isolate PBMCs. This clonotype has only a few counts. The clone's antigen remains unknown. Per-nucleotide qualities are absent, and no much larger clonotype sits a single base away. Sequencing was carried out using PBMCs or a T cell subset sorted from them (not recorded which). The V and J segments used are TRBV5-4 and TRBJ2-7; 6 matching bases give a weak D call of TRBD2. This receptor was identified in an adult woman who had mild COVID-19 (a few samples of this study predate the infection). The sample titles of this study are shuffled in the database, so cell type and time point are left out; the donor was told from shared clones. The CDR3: CASSNRDLHPTGGEQYF. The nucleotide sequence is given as TGTGCCAGCAGCAACCGGGATTTACACCCTACCGGAGGGGAGCAGTACTTC.